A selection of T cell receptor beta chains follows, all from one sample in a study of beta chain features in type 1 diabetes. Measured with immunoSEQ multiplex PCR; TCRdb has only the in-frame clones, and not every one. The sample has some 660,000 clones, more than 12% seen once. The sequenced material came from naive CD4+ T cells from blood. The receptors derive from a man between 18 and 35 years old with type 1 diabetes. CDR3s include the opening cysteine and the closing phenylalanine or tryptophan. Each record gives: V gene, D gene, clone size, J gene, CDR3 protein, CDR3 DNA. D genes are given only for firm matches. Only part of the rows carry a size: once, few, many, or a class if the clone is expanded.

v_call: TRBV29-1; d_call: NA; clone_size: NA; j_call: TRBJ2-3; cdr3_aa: CSVRGDSDTDTQYF; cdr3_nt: TGCAGCGTCCGAGGGGACTCTGACACAGATACGCAGTATTTT
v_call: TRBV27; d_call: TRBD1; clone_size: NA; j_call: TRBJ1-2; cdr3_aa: CASSPMTGEGDYGYTF; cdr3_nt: TGTGCCAGCAGTCCGATGACAGGGGAAGGGGACTATGGCTACACCTTC
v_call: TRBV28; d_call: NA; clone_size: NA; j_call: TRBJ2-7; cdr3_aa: CASRRQGLTYEQYF; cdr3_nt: TGTGCCAGCAGGCGACAGGGACTGACCTACGAGCAGTACTTC
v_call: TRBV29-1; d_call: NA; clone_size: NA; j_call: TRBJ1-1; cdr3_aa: CSAEARRDTEAFF; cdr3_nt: TGCAGCGCTGAGGCTAGGCGGGACACTGAAGCTTTCTTT
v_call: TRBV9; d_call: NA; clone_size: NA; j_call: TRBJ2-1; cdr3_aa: CASSETLGLSSYNEQFF; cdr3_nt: TGTGCCAGCAGCGAGACGCTCGGACTCAGCTCCTACAATGAGCAGTTCTTC
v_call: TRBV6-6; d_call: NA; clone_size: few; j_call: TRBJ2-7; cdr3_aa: CASSFRYEQYF; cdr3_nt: TGTGCCAGCAGTTTCCGATACGAGCAGTACTTC
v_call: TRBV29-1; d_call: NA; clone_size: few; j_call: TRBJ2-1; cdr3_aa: CSVERDGGNEQFF; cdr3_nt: TGCAGCGTTGAGAGGGATGGGGGTAATGAGCAGTTCTTC
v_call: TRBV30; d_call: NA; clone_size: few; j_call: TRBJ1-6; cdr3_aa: CAWSTGTNNNSPLHF; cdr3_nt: TGTGCCTGGAGTACCGGGACAAATAATAATTCACCCCTCCACTTT
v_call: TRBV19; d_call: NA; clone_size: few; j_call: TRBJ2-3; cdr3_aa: CASSNRATDTQYF; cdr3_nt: TGTGCCAGTAGTAACAGGGCCACAGATACGCAGTATTTT
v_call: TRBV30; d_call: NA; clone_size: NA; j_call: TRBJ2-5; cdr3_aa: CAWSVLVSQTQYF; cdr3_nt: TGTGCCTGGAGTGTACTAGTTAGCCAGACCCAGTACTTC
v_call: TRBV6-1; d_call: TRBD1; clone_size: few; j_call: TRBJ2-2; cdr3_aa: CASSGRQGGTGELFF; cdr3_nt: TGTGCCAGCAGTGGTAGACAGGGGGGCACCGGGGAGCTGTTTTTT
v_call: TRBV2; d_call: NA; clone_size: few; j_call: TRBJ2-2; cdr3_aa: CASSELGGELFF; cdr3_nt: TGTGCCAGCAGTGAACTTGGCGGGGAGCTGTTTTTT
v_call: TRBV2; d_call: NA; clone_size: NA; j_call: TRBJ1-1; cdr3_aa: CASLWDFDAEAFF; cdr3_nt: TGTGCCAGCTTATGGGATTTCGACGCTGAAGCTTTCTTT
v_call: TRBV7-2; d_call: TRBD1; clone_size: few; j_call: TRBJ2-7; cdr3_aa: CASSLGPEGARQYF; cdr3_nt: TGTGCCAGCAGCTTAGGTCCCGAGGGGGCGCGGCAGTACTTC
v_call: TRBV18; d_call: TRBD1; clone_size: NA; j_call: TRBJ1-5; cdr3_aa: CASSPGTGKGQPQHF; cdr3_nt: TGTGCCAGCTCACCCGGGACAGGGAAAGGTCAGCCCCAGCATTTT
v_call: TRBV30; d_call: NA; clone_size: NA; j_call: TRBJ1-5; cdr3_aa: CASQGNGNQPQHF; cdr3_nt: TGTGCCTCCCAGGGGAATGGGAATCAGCCCCAGCATTTT
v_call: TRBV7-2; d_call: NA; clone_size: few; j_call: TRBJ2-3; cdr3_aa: CASSLILDADTQYF; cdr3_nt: TGTGCCAGCAGCTTGATACTAGACGCAGATACGCAGTATTTT
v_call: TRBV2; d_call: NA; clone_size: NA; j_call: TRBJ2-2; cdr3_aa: CASSESGGTGELFF; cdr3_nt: TGTGCCAGCAGTGAGAGCGGAGGGACCGGGGAGCTGTTTTTT
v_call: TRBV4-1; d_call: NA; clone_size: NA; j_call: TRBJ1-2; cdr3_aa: CASSQDRLNYGYTF; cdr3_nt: TGCGCCAGCAGCCAAGACCGCCTGAACTATGGCTACACCTTC
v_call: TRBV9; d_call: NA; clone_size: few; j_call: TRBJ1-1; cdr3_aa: CASSVVPSGSEAFF; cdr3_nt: TGTGCCAGCAGCGTAGTCCCATCTGGCAGCGAAGCTTTCTTT
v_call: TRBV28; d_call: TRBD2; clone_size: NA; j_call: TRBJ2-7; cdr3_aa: CASSFSGSGRSYEQYF; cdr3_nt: TGTGCCAGCAGTTTCAGTGGGAGCGGGAGGAGCTACGAGCAGTACTTC
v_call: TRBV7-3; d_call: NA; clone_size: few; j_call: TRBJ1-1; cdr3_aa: CASSIDGVNTEAFF; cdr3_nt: TGTGCCAGCAGCATCGACGGGGTGAACACTGAAGCTTTCTTT
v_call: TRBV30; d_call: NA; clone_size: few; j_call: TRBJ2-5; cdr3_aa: CAWSVLRYETQYF; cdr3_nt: TGTGCCTGGAGCGTACTGAGATACGAGACCCAGTACTTC
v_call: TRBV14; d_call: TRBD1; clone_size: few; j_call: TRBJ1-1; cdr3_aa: CASRRQGYTEAFF; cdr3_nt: TGTGCCAGCAGACGACAGGGATACACTGAAGCTTTCTTT
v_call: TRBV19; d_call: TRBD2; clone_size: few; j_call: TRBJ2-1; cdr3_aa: CASSLGLAESLEQFF; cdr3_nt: TGTGCCAGTAGCTTAGGACTAGCGGAGTCACTTGAGCAGTTCTTC
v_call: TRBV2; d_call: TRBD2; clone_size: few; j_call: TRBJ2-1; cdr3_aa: CASSEKNPGLVFEQFF; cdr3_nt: TGTGCCAGCAGTGAAAAGAATCCGGGACTAGTATTTGAGCAGTTCTTC
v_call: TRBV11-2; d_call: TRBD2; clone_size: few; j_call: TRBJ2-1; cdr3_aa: CASSSPPRGRGVEQFF; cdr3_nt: TGTGCCAGCAGCTCCCCTCCCCGCGGGAGAGGTGTTGAGCAGTTCTTC
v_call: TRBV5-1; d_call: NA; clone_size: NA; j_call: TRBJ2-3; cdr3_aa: CASSLEGRTDTQYF; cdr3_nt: TGCGCCAGCAGCTTGGAGGGGAGGACAGATACGCAGTATTTT
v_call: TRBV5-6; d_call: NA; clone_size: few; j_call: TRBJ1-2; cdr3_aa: CASSPLHREYGYTF; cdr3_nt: TGTGCCAGCAGCCCCCTCCACAGGGAGTATGGCTACACCTTC
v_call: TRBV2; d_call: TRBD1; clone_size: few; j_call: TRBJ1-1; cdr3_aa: CASREGQAGTEAFF; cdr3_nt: TGTGCCAGCAGGGAGGGACAGGCCGGCACTGAAGCTTTCTTT
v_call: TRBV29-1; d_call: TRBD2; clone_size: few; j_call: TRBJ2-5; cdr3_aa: CSVDRGGQETQYF; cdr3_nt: TGCAGCGTAGACCGGGGGGGCCAAGAGACCCAGTACTTC
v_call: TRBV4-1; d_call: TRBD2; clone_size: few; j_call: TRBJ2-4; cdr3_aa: CASSQESWTSGGVAKNIQYF; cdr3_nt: TGCGCCAGCAGCCAAGAATCCTGGACTAGCGGGGGGGTAGCCAAAAACATTCAGTACTTC
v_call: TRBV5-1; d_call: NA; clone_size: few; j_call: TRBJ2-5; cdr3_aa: CASDLGPRVLTETQYF; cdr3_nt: TGCGCCAGTGACTTGGGGCCCAGGGTACTTACTGAGACCCAGTACTTC
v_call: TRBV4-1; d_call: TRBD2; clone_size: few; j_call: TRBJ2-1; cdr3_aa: CASSQDGLAGGPRNEQFF; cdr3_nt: TGCGCCAGCAGCCAAGACGGCTTGGCGGGAGGGCCGCGGAATGAGCAGTTCTTC